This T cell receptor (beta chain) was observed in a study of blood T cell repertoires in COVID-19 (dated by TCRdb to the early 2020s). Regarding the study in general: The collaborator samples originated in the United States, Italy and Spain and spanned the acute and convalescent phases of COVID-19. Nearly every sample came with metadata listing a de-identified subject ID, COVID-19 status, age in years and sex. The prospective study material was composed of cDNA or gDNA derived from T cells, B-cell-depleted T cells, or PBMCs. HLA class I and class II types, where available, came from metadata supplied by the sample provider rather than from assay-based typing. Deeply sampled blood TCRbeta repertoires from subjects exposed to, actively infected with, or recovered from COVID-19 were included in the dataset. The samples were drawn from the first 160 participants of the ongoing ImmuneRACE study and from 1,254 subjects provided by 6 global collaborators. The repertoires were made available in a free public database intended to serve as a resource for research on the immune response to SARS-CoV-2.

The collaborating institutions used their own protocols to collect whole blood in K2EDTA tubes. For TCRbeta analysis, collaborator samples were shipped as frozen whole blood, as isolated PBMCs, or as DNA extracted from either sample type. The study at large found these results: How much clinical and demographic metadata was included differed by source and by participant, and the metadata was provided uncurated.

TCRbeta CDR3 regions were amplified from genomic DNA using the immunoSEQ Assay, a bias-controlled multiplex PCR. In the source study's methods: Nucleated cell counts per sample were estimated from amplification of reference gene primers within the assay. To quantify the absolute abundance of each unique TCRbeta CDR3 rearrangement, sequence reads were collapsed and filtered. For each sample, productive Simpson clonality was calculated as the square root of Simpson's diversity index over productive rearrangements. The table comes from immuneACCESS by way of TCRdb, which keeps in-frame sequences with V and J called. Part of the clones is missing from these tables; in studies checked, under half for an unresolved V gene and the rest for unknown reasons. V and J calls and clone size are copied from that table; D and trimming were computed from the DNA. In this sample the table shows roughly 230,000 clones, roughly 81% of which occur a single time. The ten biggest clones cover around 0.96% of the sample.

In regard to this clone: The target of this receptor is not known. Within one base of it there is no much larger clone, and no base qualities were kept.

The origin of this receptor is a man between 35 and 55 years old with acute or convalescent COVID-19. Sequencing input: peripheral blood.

The nucleotide sequence is given as TGTGCCAGCAGCCCTTCAGAATTCAAAACCGGGGAGCTGTTTTTT. This sequence encodes CASSPSEFKTGELFF. The chain links TRBV7-6 with TRBJ2-2; there is no confident call for the D gene. The cysteine opens and the phenylalanine closes a CDR3 of 15 amino acids. Of all the DNA, just the CDR3 is kept, 45 bases in frame from base 1. Looking up the germline V gene yields CDR1 SGHVS and CDR2 FNYEAQ. Trimming costs V 5 bases and J 5 bases, and their ends lie 15 bases apart.